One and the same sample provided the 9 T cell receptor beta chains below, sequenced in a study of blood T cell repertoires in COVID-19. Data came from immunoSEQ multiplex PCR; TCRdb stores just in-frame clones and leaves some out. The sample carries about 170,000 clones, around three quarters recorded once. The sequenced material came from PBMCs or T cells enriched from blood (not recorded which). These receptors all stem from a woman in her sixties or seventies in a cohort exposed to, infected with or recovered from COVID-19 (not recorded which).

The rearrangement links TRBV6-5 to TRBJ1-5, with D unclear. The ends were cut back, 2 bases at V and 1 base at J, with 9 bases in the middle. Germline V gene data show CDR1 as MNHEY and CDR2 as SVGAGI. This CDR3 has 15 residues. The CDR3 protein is CASSYQVGSNQPQHF. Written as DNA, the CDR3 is TGTGCCAGCAGTTACCAGGTTGGGAGCAATCAGCCCCAGCATTTT.

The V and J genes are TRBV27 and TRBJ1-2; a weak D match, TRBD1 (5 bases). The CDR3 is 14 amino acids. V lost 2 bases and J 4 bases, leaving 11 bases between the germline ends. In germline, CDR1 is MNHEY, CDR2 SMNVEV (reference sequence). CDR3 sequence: CASSLIGAGYGYTF. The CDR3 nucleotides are TGTGCCAGCAGTTTAATAGGGGCTGGCTATGGCTACACCTTC.

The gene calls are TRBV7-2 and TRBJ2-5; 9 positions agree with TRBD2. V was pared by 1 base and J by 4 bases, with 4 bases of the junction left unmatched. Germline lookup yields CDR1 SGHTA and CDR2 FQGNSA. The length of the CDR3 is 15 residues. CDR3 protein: CASSLVGAGGETQYF. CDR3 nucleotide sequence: TGTGCCAGCAGCTTAGTAGGAGCGGGAGGAGAGACCCAGTACTTC. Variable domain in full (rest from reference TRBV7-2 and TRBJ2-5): GAGVSQSPSNKVTEKGKDVELRCDPISGHTALYWYRQSLGQGLEFLIYFQGNSAPDKSGLPSDRFSAERTGGSVSTLTIQRTQQEDSAVYLCASSLVGAGGETQYFGPGTRLLVL.

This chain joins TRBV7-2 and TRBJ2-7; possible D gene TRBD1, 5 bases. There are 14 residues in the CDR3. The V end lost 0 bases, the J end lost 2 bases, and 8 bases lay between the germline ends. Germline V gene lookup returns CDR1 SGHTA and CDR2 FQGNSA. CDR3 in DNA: TGTGCCAGCAGCTTAGCCCCACAGGCCTACGAGCAGTACTTC. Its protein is CASSLAPQAYEQYF.

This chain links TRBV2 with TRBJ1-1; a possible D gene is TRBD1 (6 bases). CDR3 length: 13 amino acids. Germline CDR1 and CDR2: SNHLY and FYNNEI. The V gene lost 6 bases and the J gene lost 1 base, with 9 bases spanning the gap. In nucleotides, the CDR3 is TGTGCCAGCAGAGGACAGTCGAACACTGAAGCTTTCTTT. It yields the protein CASRGQSNTEAFF.

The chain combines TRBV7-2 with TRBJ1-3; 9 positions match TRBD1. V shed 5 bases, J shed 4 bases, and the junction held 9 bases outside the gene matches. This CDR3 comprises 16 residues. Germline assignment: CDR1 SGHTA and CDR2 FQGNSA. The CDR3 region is CASSQTGTGWGNTIYF. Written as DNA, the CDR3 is TGTGCCAGCAGCCAAACAGGGACAGGGTGGGGAAACACCATATATTTT.

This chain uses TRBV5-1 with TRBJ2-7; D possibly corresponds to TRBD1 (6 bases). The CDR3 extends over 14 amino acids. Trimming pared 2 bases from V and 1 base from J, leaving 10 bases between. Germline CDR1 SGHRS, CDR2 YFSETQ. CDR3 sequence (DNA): TGCGCCAGCAGCTTAGGGGGAAGGTCCTACGAGCAGTACTTC. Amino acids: CASSLGGRSYEQYF. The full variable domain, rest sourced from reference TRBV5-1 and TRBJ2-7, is KAGVTQTPRYLIKTRGQQVTLSCSPISGHRSVSWYQQTPGQGLQFLFEYFSETQRNKGNFPGRFSGRQFSNSRSEMNVSTLELGDSALYLCASSLGGRSYEQYFGPGTRLTVT.

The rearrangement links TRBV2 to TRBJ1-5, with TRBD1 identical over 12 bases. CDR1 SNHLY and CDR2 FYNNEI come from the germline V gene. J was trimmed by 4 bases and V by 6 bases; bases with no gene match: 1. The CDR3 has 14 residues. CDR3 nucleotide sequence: TGTGCCAGCAGGGGACAGGGGGCGAATCAGCCCCAGCATTTT. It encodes CASRGQGANQPQHF.

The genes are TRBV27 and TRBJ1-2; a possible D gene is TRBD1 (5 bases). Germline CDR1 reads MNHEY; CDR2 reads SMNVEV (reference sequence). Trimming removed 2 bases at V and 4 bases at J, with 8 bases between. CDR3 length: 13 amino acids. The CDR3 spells CASSLGRGYGYTF. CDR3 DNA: TGTGCCAGCAGTTTAGGTAGGGGCTATGGCTACACCTTC.